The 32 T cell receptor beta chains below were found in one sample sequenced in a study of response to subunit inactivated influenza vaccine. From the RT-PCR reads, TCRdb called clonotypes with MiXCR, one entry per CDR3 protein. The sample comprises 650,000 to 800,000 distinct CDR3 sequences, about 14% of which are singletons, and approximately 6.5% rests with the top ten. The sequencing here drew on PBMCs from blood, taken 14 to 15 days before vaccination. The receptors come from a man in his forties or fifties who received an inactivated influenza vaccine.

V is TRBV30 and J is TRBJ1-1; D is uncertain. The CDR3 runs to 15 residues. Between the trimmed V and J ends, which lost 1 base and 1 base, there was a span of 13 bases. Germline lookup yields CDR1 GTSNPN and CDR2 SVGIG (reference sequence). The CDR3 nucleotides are TGTGCCTGGAGTGCCCCGAGGCACCGGAACACTGAAGCTTTCTTT. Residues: CAWSAPRHRNTEAFF. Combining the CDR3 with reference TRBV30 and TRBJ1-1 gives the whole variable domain SQTIHQWPATLVQPVGSPLSLECTVEGTSNPNLYWYRQAAGRGLQLLFYSVGIGQISSEVPQNLSASRPQDRQFILSSKKLLLSDSGFYLCAWSAPRHRNTEAFFGQGTRLTVV.

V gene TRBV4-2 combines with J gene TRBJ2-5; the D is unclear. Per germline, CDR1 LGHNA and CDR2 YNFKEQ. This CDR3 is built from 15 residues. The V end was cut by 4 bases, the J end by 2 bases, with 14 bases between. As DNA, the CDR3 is TGTGCCAGCAGCCCCAAGGCCGATAGTCAAGAGACCCAGTACTTC. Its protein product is CASSPKADSQETQYF.

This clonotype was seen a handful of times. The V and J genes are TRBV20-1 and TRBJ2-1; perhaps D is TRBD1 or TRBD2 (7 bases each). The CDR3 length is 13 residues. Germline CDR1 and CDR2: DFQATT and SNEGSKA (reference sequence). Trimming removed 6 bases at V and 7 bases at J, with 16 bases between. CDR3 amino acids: CSAVPGGANEQFF. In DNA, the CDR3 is TGCAGTGCAGTCCCAGGGGGGGCAAATGAGCAGTTCTTC.

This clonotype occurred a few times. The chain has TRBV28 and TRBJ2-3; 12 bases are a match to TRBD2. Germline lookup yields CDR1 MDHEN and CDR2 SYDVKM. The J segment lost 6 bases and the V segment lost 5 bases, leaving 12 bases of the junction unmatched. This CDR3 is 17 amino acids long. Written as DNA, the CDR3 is TGTGCCAGCAGTAGCCCCGGACTAGCGGGATACGGGGATACGCAGTATTTT. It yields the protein CASSSPGLAGYGDTQYF.

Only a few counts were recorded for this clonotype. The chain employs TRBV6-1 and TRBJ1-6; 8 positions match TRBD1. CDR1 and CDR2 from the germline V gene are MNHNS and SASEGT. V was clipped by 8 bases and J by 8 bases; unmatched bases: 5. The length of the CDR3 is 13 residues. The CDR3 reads CASADRADSPLHF. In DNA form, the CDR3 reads TGTGCCAGCGCGGACAGGGCGGATTCACCCCTCCACTTT.

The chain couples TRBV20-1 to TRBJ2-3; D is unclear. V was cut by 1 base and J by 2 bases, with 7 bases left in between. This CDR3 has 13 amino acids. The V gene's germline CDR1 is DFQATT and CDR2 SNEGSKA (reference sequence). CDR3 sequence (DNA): TGCAGTGCTAGAGGTCTTCTCACAGATACGCAGTATTTT. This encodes CSARGLLTDTQYF.

The CDR3 DNA reads as TGTGCCAGCAGCCCCGGGGCGGGGGGTCTCGGGGAGCTGTTTTTT. Amino acid sequence: CASSPGAGGLGELFF. V and J are TRBV12-3 or TRBV12-4 and TRBJ2-2; 8 nucleotides align to TRBD2. CDR3 length: 15 amino acids. The V and J ends lost 6 bases and 7 bases, in that order; junction bases with no gene match: 10.

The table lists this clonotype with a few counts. This CDR3 reads CASRVDTDTQYF. CDR3 DNA sequence: TGTGCCAGCAGGGTTGACACAGATACGCAGTATTTT. The chain links TRBV6-1 to TRBJ2-3, with D hard to call. The V end was cut by 6 bases, the J end by 2 bases, with 6 bases between. CDR3 length equals 12 residues. CDR1 and CDR2 from the germline V gene are MNHNS and SASEGT.

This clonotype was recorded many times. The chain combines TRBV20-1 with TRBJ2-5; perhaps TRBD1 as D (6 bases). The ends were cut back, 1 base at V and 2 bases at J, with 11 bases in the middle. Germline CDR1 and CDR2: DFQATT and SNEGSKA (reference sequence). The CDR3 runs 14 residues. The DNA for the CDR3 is TGCAGTGCTAGAGGCACAGGGTTTCAAGAGACCCAGTACTTC. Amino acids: CSARGTGFQETQYF.

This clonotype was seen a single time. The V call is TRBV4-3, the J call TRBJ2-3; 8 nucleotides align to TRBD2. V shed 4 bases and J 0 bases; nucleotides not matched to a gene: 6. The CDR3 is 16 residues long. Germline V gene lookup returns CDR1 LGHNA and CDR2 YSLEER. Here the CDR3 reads CASSLGRGVSTDTQYF. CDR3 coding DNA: TGCGCCAGCAGCCTGGGGCGGGGGGTTAGCACAGATACGCAGTATTTT.

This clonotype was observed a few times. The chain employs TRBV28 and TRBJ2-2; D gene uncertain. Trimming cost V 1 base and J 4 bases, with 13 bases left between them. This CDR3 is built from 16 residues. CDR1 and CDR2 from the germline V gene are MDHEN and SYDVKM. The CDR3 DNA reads TGTGCCAGCAGTTTATTCAATGCAGTTGGCACCGGGGAGCTGTTTTTT. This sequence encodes CASSLFNAVGTGELFF.

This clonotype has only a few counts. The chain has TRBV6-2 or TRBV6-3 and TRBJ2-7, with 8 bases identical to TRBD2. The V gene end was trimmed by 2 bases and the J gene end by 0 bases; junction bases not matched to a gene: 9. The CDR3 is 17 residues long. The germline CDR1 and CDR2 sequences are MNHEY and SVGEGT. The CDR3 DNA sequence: TGTGCCAGCAGTTACCCCTCGTGGAGCGGGGGCTCCTACGAGCAGTACTTC. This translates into CASSYPSWSGGSYEQYF.

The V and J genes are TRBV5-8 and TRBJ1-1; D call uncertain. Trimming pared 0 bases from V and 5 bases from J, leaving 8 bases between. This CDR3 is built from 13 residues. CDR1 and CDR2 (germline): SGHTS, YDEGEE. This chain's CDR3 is CASSLARKTEAFF. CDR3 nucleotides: TGTGCCAGCAGCTTGGCCAGGAAAACTGAAGCTTTCTTT.

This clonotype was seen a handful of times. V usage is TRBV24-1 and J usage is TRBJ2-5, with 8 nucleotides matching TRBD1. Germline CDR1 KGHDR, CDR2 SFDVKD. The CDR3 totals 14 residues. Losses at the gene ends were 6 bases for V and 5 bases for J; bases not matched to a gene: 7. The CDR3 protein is CATSRTGLGETQYF. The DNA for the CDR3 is TGTGCCACCAGTAGGACAGGGTTGGGGGAGACCCAGTACTTC.

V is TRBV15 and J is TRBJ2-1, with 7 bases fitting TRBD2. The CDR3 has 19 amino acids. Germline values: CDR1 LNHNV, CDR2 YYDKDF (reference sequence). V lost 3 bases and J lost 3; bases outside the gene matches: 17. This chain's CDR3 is CATSSFRLNPGGFYNEQFF. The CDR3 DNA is TGTGCCACCAGCAGTTTTAGATTGAACCCGGGGGGATTCTACAATGAGCAGTTCTTC.

CDR3 loop: CASSEFGTSMPEQFF. DNA of the CDR3: TGTGCCAGCAGTGAGTTCGGGACTAGCATGCCTGAGCAGTTCTTC. V usage is TRBV2 and J usage is TRBJ2-1, with 9 nucleotides matching TRBD2. The CDR3 length is 15 residues. V lost 3 bases, J lost 9 bases, and 9 bases stayed unmatched. Per germline, CDR1 SNHLY and CDR2 FYNNEI.

CDR3 sequence reads: CASSLGQMNSYEQYF. CDR3 coding DNA: TGCGCCAGCAGCTTGGGTCAGATGAACTCCTACGAGCAGTACTTC. The chain is built from TRBV5-1 and TRBJ2-7; D remains ambiguous. Germline V gene sequence: CDR1 SGHRS, CDR2 YFSETQ. Trimming pared 0 bases from V and 0 bases from J, leaving 10 bases between. This CDR3 has 15 amino acids.

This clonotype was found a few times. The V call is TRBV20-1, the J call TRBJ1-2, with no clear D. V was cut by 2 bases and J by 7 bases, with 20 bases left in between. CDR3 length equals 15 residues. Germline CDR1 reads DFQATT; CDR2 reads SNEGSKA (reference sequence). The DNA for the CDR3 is TGCAGTGCTAGACCCCCGGACGGAATATTTATTGGCTACACCTTC. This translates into CSARPPDGIFIGYTF.

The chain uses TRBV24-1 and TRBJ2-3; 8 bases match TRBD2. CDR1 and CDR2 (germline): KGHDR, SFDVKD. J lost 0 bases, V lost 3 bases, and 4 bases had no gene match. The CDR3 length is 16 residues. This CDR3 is CATSDGIAGSTDTQYF. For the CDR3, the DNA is TGTGCCACCAGTGATGGGATAGCGGGAAGCACAGATACGCAGTATTTT.

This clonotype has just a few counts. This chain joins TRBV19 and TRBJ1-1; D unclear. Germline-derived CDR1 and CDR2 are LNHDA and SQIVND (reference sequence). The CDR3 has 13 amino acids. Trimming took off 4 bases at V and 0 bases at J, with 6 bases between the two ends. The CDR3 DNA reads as TGTGCCAGTAGTAACCCTATGAACACTGAAGCTTTCTTT. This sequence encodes CASSNPMNTEAFF.

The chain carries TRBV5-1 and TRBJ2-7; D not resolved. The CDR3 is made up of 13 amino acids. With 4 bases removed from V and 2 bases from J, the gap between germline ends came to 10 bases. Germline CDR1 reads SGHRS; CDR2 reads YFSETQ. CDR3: CASSRATAYEQYF. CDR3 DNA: TGCGCCAGCAGCAGGGCTACAGCCTACGAGCAGTACTTC. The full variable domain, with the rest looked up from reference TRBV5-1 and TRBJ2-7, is KAGVTQTPRYLIKTRGQQVTLSCSPISGHRSVSWYQQTPGQGLQFLFEYFSETQRNKGNFPGRFSGRQFSNSRSEMNVSTLELGDSALYLCASSRATAYEQYFGPGTRLTVT.

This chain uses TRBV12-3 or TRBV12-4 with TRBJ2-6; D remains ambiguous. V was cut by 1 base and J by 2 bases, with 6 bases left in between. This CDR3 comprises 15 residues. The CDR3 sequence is CASSLGSPGANVLTF. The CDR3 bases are TGTGCCAGCAGTTTAGGGTCCCCTGGGGCCAACGTCCTGACTTTC.

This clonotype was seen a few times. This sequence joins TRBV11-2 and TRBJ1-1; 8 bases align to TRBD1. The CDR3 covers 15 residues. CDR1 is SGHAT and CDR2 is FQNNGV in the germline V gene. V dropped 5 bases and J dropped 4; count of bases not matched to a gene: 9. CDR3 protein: CASSPHAGGSTEAFF. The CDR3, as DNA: TGTGCCAGCAGCCCTCACGCAGGGGGCAGCACTGAAGCTTTCTTT. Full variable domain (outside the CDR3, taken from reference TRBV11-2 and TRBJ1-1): EAGVAQSPRYKIIEKRQSVAFWCNPISGHATLYWYQQILGQGPKLLIQFQNNGVVDDSQLPKDRFSAERLKGVDSTLKIQPAKLEDSAVYLCASSPHAGGSTEAFFGQGTRLTVV.

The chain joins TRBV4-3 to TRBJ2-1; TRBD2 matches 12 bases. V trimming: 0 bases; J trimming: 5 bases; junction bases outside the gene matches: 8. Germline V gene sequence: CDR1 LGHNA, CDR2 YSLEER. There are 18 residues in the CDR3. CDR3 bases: TGCGCCAGCAGCCAAGATATCCGACTAGCGGGAGTAAACAATGAGCAGTTCTTC. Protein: CASSQDIRLAGVNNEQFF.

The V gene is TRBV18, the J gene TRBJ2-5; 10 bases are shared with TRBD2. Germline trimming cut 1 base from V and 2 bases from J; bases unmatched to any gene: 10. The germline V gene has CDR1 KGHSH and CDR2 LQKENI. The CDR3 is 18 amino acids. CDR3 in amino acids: CASSPQLLTSGIQETQYF. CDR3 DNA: TGTGCCAGCTCACCACAGCTGCTCACTAGCGGGATACAAGAGACCCAGTACTTC.

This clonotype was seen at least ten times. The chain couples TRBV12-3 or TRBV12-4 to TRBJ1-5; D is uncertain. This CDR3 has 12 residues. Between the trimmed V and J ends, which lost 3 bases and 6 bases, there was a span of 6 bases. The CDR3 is CASSFSGQPQHF. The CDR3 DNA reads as TGTGCCAGCAGTTTCTCGGGTCAGCCCCAGCATTTT.

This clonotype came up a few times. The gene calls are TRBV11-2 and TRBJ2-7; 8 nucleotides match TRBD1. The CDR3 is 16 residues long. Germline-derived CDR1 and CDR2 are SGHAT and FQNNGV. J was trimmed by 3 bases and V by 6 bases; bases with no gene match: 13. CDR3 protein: CASSSNPDRALYEQYF. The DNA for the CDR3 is TGTGCCAGCAGTTCTAACCCGGACAGGGCCCTCTACGAGCAGTACTTC.

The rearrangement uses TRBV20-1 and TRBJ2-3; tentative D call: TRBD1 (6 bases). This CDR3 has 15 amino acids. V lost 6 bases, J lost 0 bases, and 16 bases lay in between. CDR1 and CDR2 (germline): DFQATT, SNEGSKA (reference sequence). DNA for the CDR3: TGCAGTGCCAGGGGCTTTCGAGCTAGCACAGATACGCAGTATTTT. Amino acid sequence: CSARGFRASTDTQYF.

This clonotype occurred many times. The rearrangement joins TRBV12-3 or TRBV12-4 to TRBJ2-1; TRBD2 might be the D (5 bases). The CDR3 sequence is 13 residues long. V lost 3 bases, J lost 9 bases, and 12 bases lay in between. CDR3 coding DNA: TGTGCCAGCAGTTTGGGTGGGAGTGGTGAGCAGTTCTTC. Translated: CASSLGGSGEQFF.

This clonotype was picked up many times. This chain's CDR3 is CASSLLGGTKNIQYF. In DNA, the CDR3 is TGTGCCAGCAGCTTGCTGGGGGGTACCAAAAACATTCAGTACTTC. The V gene is TRBV7-9, the J gene TRBJ2-4, with a possible D match to TRBD2 (6 bases). Germline CDR1 reads SEHNR; CDR2 reads FQNEAQ (reference sequence). The CDR3 runs to 15 residues. With 3 bases removed from V and 2 bases from J, the gap between germline ends came to 11 bases. Drawing the rest from reference TRBV7-9 and TRBJ2-4, the complete variable domain is DTGVSQNPRHKITKRGQNVTFRCDPISEHNRLYWYRQTLGQGPEFLTYFQNEAQLEKSRLLSDRFSAERPKGSFSTLEIQRTEQGDSAMYLCASSLLGGTKNIQYFGAGTRLSVL.

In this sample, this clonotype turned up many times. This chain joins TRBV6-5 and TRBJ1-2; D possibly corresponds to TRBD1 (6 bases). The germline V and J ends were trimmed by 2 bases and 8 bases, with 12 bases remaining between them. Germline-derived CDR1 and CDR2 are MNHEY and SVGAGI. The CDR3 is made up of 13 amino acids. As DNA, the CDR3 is TGTGCCAGCAGTTACGGGCAGGGGCGCGGCTACACCTTC. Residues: CASSYGQGRGYTF.

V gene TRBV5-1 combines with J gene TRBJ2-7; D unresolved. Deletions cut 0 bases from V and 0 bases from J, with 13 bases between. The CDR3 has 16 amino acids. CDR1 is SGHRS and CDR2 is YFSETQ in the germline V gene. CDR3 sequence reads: CASSLDPNNFSYEQYF. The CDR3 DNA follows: TGCGCCAGCAGCTTGGATCCAAACAATTTCTCCTACGAGCAGTACTTC.